One and the same sample provided the 15 T cell receptor beta chains below, sequenced in a study of blood T cell repertoires in COVID-19. Here immunoSEQ multiplex PCR was the method, and the copy in TCRdb shows in-frame clones only, minus some. Of about 63,000 clones listed, approximately 79% are singletons. Sequencing used peripheral blood. These receptors all come from a human donor in a cohort sampled during active COVID-19.

J is TRBJ2-6 and V is TRBV5-5, with D possibly being TRBD2 (5 bases). This CDR3 contains 16 residues. The germline gives CDR1 SGHKS, CDR2 YYEKEE (reference sequence). The V end lost 6 bases, the J end lost 4 bases, and 17 bases lay between the germline ends. The CDR3 region is CASIRDGGLGANVLTF. Here the CDR3 DNA reads TGTGCCAGCATCCGGGATGGTGGTCTGGGGGCCAACGTCCTGACTTTC.

This clone was recorded a few times. The chain employs TRBV30 and TRBJ2-7; possibly TRBD1 for D (6 bases). Germline CDR1 and CDR2: GTSNPN and SVGIG (reference sequence). Trimming removed 2 bases from V and 0 bases from J, with 14 bases in between. The CDR3 loop spans 15 amino acids. CDR3 region: CAWSHQPGVSYEQYF. CDR3 DNA: TGTGCCTGGAGTCACCAACCAGGGGTCTCCTACGAGCAGTACTTC.

The chain couples TRBV24-1 to TRBJ2-1, with TRBD2 matching over 11 bases. Per the germline V gene, CDR1 is KGHDR and CDR2 is SFDVKD. V trimming: 7 bases; J trimming: 4 bases; junction bases outside the gene matches: 5. The CDR3 is 15 residues long. CDR3 nucleotides: TGTGCCACCAGAGCCGGGACTAGCGGATACAATGAGCAGTTCTTC. It translates to CATRAGTSGYNEQFF.

CDR3 sequence (DNA): TGTGCCTGGGAATACAATAATTCACCCCTCCACTTT. As protein: CAWEYNNSPLHF. The genes are TRBV30 and TRBJ1-6; D gene uncertain. V lost 5 bases to trimming and J lost 5 bases, with 7 bases between them. CDR3 length: 12 residues. From germline, CDR1 is GTSNPN and CDR2 SVGIG (reference sequence).

The chain links TRBV6-6 to TRBJ1-1; a possible D gene is TRBD1 (6 bases). This CDR3 has 14 residues. Looked up from germline, CDR1 is MNHNY and CDR2 is SVGAGI (reference sequence). V lost 3 bases and J lost 2, with 10 bases in between. CDR3 sequence: CASSYSGVNTEAFF. DNA for the CDR3: TGTGCCAGCAGTTATTCAGGGGTAAACACTGAAGCTTTCTTT.

The chain couples TRBV6-2 or TRBV6-3 to TRBJ2-1; a possible D gene is TRBD1 (6 bases). The V gene's germline CDR1 is MNHEY and CDR2 SVGEGT. This CDR3 spans 13 amino acids. Trimming stripped 6 bases from V and 4 bases from J, with 10 bases between. The CDR3 DNA reads as TGTGCCAGCAGCAAAACAGGGTACAATGAGCAGTTCTTC. It codes for CASSKTGYNEQFF.

This clone was seen only once. This sequence joins TRBV10-3 and TRBJ1-2, with D hard to call. Germline V gene data show CDR1 as ENHRY and CDR2 as SYGVKD. The ends were cut back, 5 bases at V and 5 bases at J, with 18 bases in the middle. This CDR3 is built from 15 residues. CDR3 sequence reads: CAISSNSPRDYGYTF. As DNA, the CDR3 is TGTGCCATCAGTTCTAACTCACCGCGGGATTATGGCTACACCTTC.

This clone was counted a few times. J is TRBJ1-5 and V is TRBV6-2 or TRBV6-3, with D unclear. This CDR3 is built from 17 residues. Per germline, CDR1 MNHEY and CDR2 SVGEGT. Trimming removed 5 bases at V and 0 bases at J, with 17 bases between. The CDR3 loop is CASSLPPETTSNQPQHF. The CDR3 nucleotides are TGTGCCAGCAGTCTCCCACCAGAGACAACTAGCAATCAGCCCCAGCATTTT.

The genes are TRBV28 and TRBJ1-2; perhaps TRBD1 as D (6 bases). CDR1 and CDR2 from the germline V gene are MDHEN and SYDVKM. CDR3 size: 11 residues. With 10 bases removed from V and 8 bases from J, the gap between germline ends came to 14 bases. The DNA for the CDR3 is TGTGCCACCACCGGGACACTCGGCTACACCTTC. It is translated as CATTGTLGYTF.

This clone has only a few counts. The V gene is TRBV4-1, the J gene TRBJ1-6; D unresolved. Trimming took 0 bases from V and 8 from J, leaving 14 bases between them. The CDR3 consists of 16 residues. Germline assignment: CDR1 MGHRA and CDR2 YSYEKL. The CDR3 here is CASSQDVTTGDSPLHF. CDR3 DNA sequence: TGCGCCAGCAGCCAAGATGTCACTACTGGTGATTCACCCCTCCACTTT.

This rearrangement joins TRBV7-3 to TRBJ2-2, with D tentatively TRBD2 (6 bases). This CDR3 is built from 14 residues. The germline V gene has CDR1 SGHTA and CDR2 FQGTGA. Trimming shortened V by 7 bases and J by 1 base, and 10 bases separated the two germline ends. CDR3 DNA sequence: TGTGCCAGCACCCCCGGGGGGAACACCGGGGAGCTGTTTTTT. It specifies CASTPGGNTGELFF.

This chain uses TRBV30 with TRBJ2-7; no definite D call. Germline V gene lookup returns CDR1 GTSNPN and CDR2 SVGIG (reference sequence). The CDR3 contains 12 residues. Deletions cut 2 bases from V and 5 bases from J, with 10 bases between. The DNA for the CDR3 is TGTGCCTGGAGTCCCCTCTCTAACGAGCAGTACTTC. Its translation: CAWSPLSNEQYF.

The chain carries TRBV6-2 or TRBV6-3 and TRBJ2-5, with 8 nucleotides matching TRBD2. V dropped 2 bases and J dropped 4; count of bases not matched to a gene: 6. This CDR3 has 15 amino acids. Germline V gene data show CDR1 as MNHEY and CDR2 as SVGEGT. CDR3 in amino acids: CASSYNAGGSETQYF. The CDR3 DNA sequence: TGTGCCAGCAGTTACAACGCGGGAGGTTCAGAGACCCAGTACTTC.

J is TRBJ1-1 and V is TRBV29-1; possible D gene TRBD1, 5 bases. The V end was cut by 1 base, the J end by 4 bases, with 13 bases between. CDR1 is SQVTM, CDR2 ANQGSEA, per germline. This CDR3 has 14 residues. CDR3 nucleotide sequence: TGCAGCGTTGAAGGGGGGGGAGGAGCCACTGAAGCTTTCTTT. As protein: CSVEGGGGATEAFF.

This clone was picked up a small number of times. The CDR3 bases are TGTGCCAGTAGTAACCGTAGGACAGCCTCCAACTATGGCTACACCTTC. Residues: CASSNRRTASNYGYTF. This rearrangement joins TRBV19 to TRBJ1-2, with D maybe TRBD1 (6 bases). The CDR3 spans 16 residues. CDR1 and CDR2 (germline): LNHDA, SQIVND (reference sequence). Trimming took off 4 bases at V and 2 bases at J, with 17 bases between the two ends.